In this sample, the clone carrying this T cell receptor (beta chain) turned up a few times. Its antigen is undetermined. This sample is drawn from a study of T cell responses to AZD1222 COVID-19 vaccine. Germline-derived CDR1 and CDR2 are MDHEN and SYDVKM. Trimming cost V 4 bases and J 7 bases, with 8 bases left between them. The CDR3 spans 11 residues. The table came from immunoSEQ multiplex PCR; TCRdb's copy has only in-frame clones and leaves some out. The sample carries about 79,000 clones, around 80% recorded once. Regarding the study as a whole: Clonal diversity may have been underestimated, and the donors were mostly white British, with more females than males. Close to half of all spike-specific TCRs reportedly target regions of the variants that are unmutated.

The chain combines TRBV28 with TRBJ2-7; D gene ambiguous. Sequenced material: peripheral blood, taken on day 0 of AZD1222 vaccination. The clonotype was recovered from an adult in good health. In DNA, the CDR3 is TGTGCCAGCAGTTACCTCGGAGAGCAGTACTTC. Translating it yields CASSYLGEQYF.